Listed below are T cell receptor beta chains from one sample, sequenced in a study of T cell responses to AZD1222 COVID-19 vaccine. Measured with immunoSEQ multiplex PCR; TCRdb has only the in-frame clones, and not every one. Here the sample spans about 130,000 clones, under 90% being singletons. This material consisted of peripheral blood, taken on day 0 of AZD1222 vaccination. These receptors came from an adult in good health. CDR3s include the opening cysteine and the closing phenylalanine or tryptophan. The order of the fields is J gene, clone size, D gene, V gene, CDR3 protein, CDR3 DNA. The D gene is left open where the match is weak. Rows may omit the clone size; those that give it use once, few, many or a size class.

j_gene: TRBJ1-1
abundance: -
d_gene: -
v_gene: TRBV6-5
CDR3aa: CASNMGAPTEAFF
CDR3nt: TGTGCCAGCAATATGGGGGCGCCGACTGAAGCTTTCTTT

j_gene: TRBJ1-2
abundance: -
d_gene: TRBD1
v_gene: TRBV18
CDR3aa: CASSPPGGEGYTF
CDR3nt: TGTGCCAGCTCACCCCCAGGGGGCGAAGGCTACACCTTC

j_gene: TRBJ1-1
abundance: -
d_gene: TRBD1
v_gene: TRBV18
CDR3aa: CASSPGQGVFGMNTEAFF
CDR3nt: TGTGCCAGCTCACCGGGACAGGGGGTTTTCGGCATGAACACTGAAGCTTTCTTT

j_gene: TRBJ1-1
abundance: -
d_gene: -
v_gene: TRBV27
CDR3aa: CASSFRGRRTEAFF
CDR3nt: TGTGCCAGCAGTTTTCGGGGTCGTCGGACTGAAGCTTTCTTT

j_gene: TRBJ1-2
abundance: -
d_gene: -
v_gene: TRBV5-1
CDR3aa: CASSLEGGRDGYTF
CDR3nt: TGCGCCAGCAGCTTGGAGGGGGGAAGAGATGGCTACACCTTC

j_gene: TRBJ2-7
abundance: -
d_gene: TRBD2
v_gene: TRBV6-1
CDR3aa: CASSVAGDSYEQYF
CDR3nt: TGTGCCAGCAGTGTAGCGGGGGACTCCTACGAGCAGTACTTC

j_gene: TRBJ1-1
abundance: -
d_gene: -
v_gene: TRBV6-5
CDR3aa: CASTPLTMNTEAFF
CDR3nt: TGTGCCAGCACTCCACTCACAATGAACACTGAAGCTTTCTTT

j_gene: TRBJ2-2
abundance: -
d_gene: -
v_gene: TRBV7-8
CDR3aa: CASSFGTNTGELFF
CDR3nt: TGTGCCAGCAGCTTCGGGACAAACACCGGGGAGCTGTTTTTT

j_gene: TRBJ1-4
abundance: -
d_gene: -
v_gene: TRBV14
CDR3aa: CASSQDRTVEKLFF
CDR3nt: TGTGCCAGCAGCCAAGATAGGACAGTCGAAAAACTGTTTTTT

j_gene: TRBJ2-7
abundance: -
d_gene: -
v_gene: TRBV2
CDR3aa: CASSLRDTYEQYF
CDR3nt: TGTGCCAGCAGTCTCCGGGACACCTACGAGCAGTACTTC

j_gene: TRBJ1-2
abundance: -
d_gene: -
v_gene: TRBV27
CDR3aa: CASKANLGYGYTF
CDR3nt: TGTGCCAGCAAGGCCAATCTCGGCTATGGCTACACCTTC

j_gene: TRBJ2-5
abundance: -
d_gene: -
v_gene: TRBV14
CDR3aa: CASSHPLGAETQYF
CDR3nt: TGTGCCAGCAGCCACCCCCTAGGGGCCGAGACCCAGTACTTC

j_gene: TRBJ1-1
abundance: -
d_gene: TRBD1
v_gene: TRBV7-6
CDR3aa: CASSFRQGNTEAFF
CDR3nt: TGTGCCAGCAGCTTCAGACAGGGAAACACTGAAGCTTTCTTT

j_gene: TRBJ1-2
abundance: -
d_gene: -
v_gene: TRBV3-1/TRBV3-2
CDR3aa: CASSQGQRYGYTF
CDR3nt: TGTGCCAGCAGCCAAGGACAGCGATATGGCTACACCTTC

j_gene: TRBJ1-3
abundance: -
d_gene: -
v_gene: TRBV3-1/TRBV3-2
CDR3aa: CASSQEGAGGNTIYF
CDR3nt: TGTGCCAGCAGCCAAGAGGGGGCTGGTGGAAACACCATATATTTT

j_gene: TRBJ2-2
abundance: once
d_gene: -
v_gene: TRBV6-6
CDR3aa: CASRLQGLSGELFF
CDR3nt: TGTGCCAGCAGACTCCAGGGGCTCTCCGGGGAGCTGTTTTTT

j_gene: TRBJ1-2
abundance: -
d_gene: TRBD1
v_gene: TRBV19
CDR3aa: CASSIVQGAIFYGYTF
CDR3nt: TGTGCCAGTAGTATAGTACAGGGGGCGATCTTCTATGGCTACACCTTC

j_gene: TRBJ2-1
abundance: -
d_gene: -
v_gene: TRBV7-2
CDR3aa: CASSLRTLTHNEQFF
CDR3nt: TGTGCCAGCAGCTTAAGGACTCTAACCCACAATGAGCAGTTCTTC

j_gene: TRBJ2-1
abundance: -
d_gene: TRBD2
v_gene: TRBV27
CDR3aa: CASSPPGGTSGAHEQFF
CDR3nt: TGTGCCAGCTCCCCCCCAGGGGGGACTAGCGGGGCCCATGAGCAGTTCTTC

j_gene: TRBJ2-5
abundance: -
d_gene: -
v_gene: TRBV19
CDR3aa: CASSATGMGEETQYF
CDR3nt: TGTGCCAGTAGTGCTACAGGAATGGGGGAGGAGACCCAGTACTTC

j_gene: TRBJ1-6
abundance: -
d_gene: -
v_gene: TRBV18
CDR3aa: CASSPNNSGDSPLHF
CDR3nt: TGTGCCAGCTCACCAAATAATAGTGGGGATTCACCCCTCCACTTT

j_gene: TRBJ1-2
abundance: -
d_gene: TRBD1
v_gene: TRBV5-4
CDR3aa: CASSSPGQNGYTF
CDR3nt: TGTGCCAGCAGCTCTCCGGGACAGAATGGCTACACCTTC

j_gene: TRBJ2-7
abundance: -
d_gene: -
v_gene: TRBV28
CDR3aa: CASSPQVRTYEQYF
CDR3nt: TGTGCCAGCAGTCCCCAGGTTAGAACCTACGAGCAGTACTTC

j_gene: TRBJ1-1
abundance: -
d_gene: TRBD1
v_gene: TRBV4-1
CDR3aa: CASSQSNRGQEYAEAFF
CDR3nt: TGCGCCAGCAGCCAATCGAATAGGGGACAGGAATACGCTGAAGCTTTCTTT

j_gene: TRBJ1-1
abundance: once
d_gene: -
v_gene: TRBV9
CDR3aa: CASSVYRMGTEAFF
CDR3nt: TGTGCCAGCAGCGTCTACAGAATGGGGACTGAAGCTTTCTTT

j_gene: TRBJ1-2
abundance: -
d_gene: -
v_gene: TRBV9
CDR3aa: CASSVEGGIDGYTF
CDR3nt: TGTGCCAGCAGCGTAGAAGGAGGGATCGATGGCTACACCTTC

j_gene: TRBJ1-4
abundance: -
d_gene: -
v_gene: TRBV4-3
CDR3aa: CASSQTGTYEKLFF
CDR3nt: TGCGCCAGCAGCCAGACCGGGACGTATGAAAAACTGTTTTTT

j_gene: TRBJ1-3
abundance: -
d_gene: -
v_gene: TRBV2
CDR3aa: CASSDRGRGSVGGNTIYF
CDR3nt: TGTGCCAGCAGTGATAGGGGCAGGGGATCTGTAGGTGGAAACACCATATATTTT

j_gene: TRBJ2-1
abundance: -
d_gene: -
v_gene: TRBV29-1
CDR3aa: CSVEDWSFRTDEQFF
CDR3nt: TGCAGCGTTGAAGATTGGTCCTTCAGGACGGATGAGCAGTTCTTC

j_gene: TRBJ2-3
abundance: -
d_gene: -
v_gene: TRBV27
CDR3aa: CASSDTDTQYF
CDR3nt: TGTGCCAGCAGTGACACAGATACGCAGTATTTT

j_gene: TRBJ1-3
abundance: -
d_gene: -
v_gene: TRBV21-1
CDR3aa: CASHLVGRTTGNTIYF
CDR3nt: TGTGCCAGCCACCTTGTCGGGCGCACTACTGGAAACACCATATATTTT

j_gene: TRBJ1-5
abundance: -
d_gene: TRBD1
v_gene: TRBV3-1/TRBV3-2
CDR3aa: CASSQDTGGNQPQHF
CDR3nt: TGTGCCAGCAGCCAAGATACAGGGGGCAATCAGCCCCAGCATTTT

j_gene: TRBJ2-3
abundance: few
d_gene: -
v_gene: TRBV6-4
CDR3aa: CASSEGGPTDTQYF
CDR3nt: TGTGCCAGCAGTGAGGGGGGACCCACAGATACGCAGTATTTT

j_gene: TRBJ1-2
abundance: once
d_gene: -
v_gene: TRBV7-2
CDR3aa: CASSSQTLVHGYTF
CDR3nt: TGTGCCAGCAGCTCCCAGACCCTGGTTCATGGCTACACCTTC

j_gene: TRBJ1-2
abundance: few
d_gene: -
v_gene: TRBV6-5
CDR3aa: CASTRLGDYGYTF
CDR3nt: TGTGCCAGCACCAGATTGGGGGACTATGGCTACACCTTC

j_gene: TRBJ1-5
abundance: -
d_gene: -
v_gene: TRBV12-3/TRBV12-4
CDR3aa: CASTLGRQPQHF
CDR3nt: TGTGCCAGCACCTTGGGGCGTCAGCCCCAGCATTTT